This paragraph covers one T cell receptor (beta chain) sequence. Its antigen is unknown. This specimen includes other DNA sequences encoding the same CDR3. The J segment lost 3 bases and the V segment lost 3 bases, leaving 3 bases of the junction unmatched. Per germline, CDR1 SGHVS and CDR2 FQNEAQ. The CDR3 extends over 14 amino acids. These data originate in a study of beta chain features in type 1 diabetes. Looking at the study overall: Patients and healthy donors were similar in age, gender and cell yields.

The study, taken as a whole, reports: Within the patient group, naive, central memory and Treg TCRB repertoires appeared more similar to each other than within healthy donors. A potential influence of HLA type upon TCRB rearrangement remained unresolved herein. Diminished insertions and augmented deletions at VDJ junctions characterized type 1 diabetes patients.

As every portion of the isolated RNA was reverse transcribed, the sequencing read expressed TCRB transcripts. Sequencing used immunoSEQ multiplex PCR; TCRdb keeps in-frame clones, though not all of them. The sample lists about 360,000 clones; around an eighth were seen once. The TCR originated in a man aged 18 to 29 in good health. The chain couples TRBV7-8 to TRBJ2-3; 7 positions agree with TRBD1. The sequenced sample consisted of naive CD4+ T cells from blood. This chain's CDR3 is CASSFNRGTDTQYF. The CDR3 DNA is TGTGCCAGCAGCTTCAACAGGGGTACAGATACGCAGTATTTT.